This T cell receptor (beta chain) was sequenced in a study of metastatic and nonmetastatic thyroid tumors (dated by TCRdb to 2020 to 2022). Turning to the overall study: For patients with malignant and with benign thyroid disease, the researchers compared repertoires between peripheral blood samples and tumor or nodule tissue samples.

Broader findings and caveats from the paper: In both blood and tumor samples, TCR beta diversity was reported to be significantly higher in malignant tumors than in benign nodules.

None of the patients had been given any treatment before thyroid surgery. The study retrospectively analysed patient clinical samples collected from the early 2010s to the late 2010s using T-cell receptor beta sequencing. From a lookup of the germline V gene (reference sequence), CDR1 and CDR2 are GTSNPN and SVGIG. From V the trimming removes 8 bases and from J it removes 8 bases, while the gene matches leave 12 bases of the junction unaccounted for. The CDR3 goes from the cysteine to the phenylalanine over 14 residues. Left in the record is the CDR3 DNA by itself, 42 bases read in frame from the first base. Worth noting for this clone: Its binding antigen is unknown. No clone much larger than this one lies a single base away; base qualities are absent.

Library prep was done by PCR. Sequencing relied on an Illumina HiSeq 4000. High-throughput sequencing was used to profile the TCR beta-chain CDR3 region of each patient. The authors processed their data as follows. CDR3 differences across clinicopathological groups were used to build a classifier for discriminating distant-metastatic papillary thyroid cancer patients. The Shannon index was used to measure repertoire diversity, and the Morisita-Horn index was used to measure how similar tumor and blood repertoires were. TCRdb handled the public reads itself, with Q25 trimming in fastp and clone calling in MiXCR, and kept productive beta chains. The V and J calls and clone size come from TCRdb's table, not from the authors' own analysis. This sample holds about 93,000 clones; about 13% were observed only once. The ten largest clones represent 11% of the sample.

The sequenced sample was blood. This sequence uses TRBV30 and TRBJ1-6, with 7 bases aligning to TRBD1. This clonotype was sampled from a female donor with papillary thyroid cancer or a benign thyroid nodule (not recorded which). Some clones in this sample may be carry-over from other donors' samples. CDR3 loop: CALTRSQGYSPLHF. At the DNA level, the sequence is TGTGCCCTGACACGGTCACAGGGGTATTCACCCCTCCACTTT.